This TCR beta chain emerged from a study of neurological immune-mediated disorders (dated by TCRdb to the late 2010s). For the wider study: Peripheral blood TCR-beta repertoires from patients with HTLV-I-associated myelopathy (HAM/TSP), patients with multiple sclerosis, and healthy controls were compared in the study using UMI-based sequencing. Alongside PBMC samples, the set of 106 TCR-beta libraries contained longitudinal samples, technical triplicates, and paired CD4+ and CD8+ T-cell subsets that had been sorted. The cohort comprised 68 subjects: 15 or so HAM/TSP patients, 35 or so multiple sclerosis patients and approximately 20 healthy controls. Paper-wide results and their limitations: TCR clonal expansion was highest in HAM/TSP patients and lowest in MS patients, with MS patients falling below even healthy controls. Across subjects, expanded clones never shared an identical CDR3 amino acid sequence, which suggests that the TCR-beta repertoires in every group were private.

This clonotype was found many times. Its antigen is currently not known. One base away there is no much larger clone; base qualities are not given. Blood bank volunteers in Maryland, USA served as the healthy controls. For the sorted-subset TCR libraries, the starting material was about 950,000 sorted CD4+ or CD8+ T cells. Peripheral blood was subjected to Ficoll-Hypaque density gradient centrifugation to isolate PBMCs, which were then cryopreserved in liquid nitrogen. Paired sorted CD4+ and CD8+ subsets came from healthy controls, HAM/TSP patients and MS patients. V is pruned by 5 bases and J by 0 bases, leaving 7 bases of the junction without a gene match. From the cysteine through the phenylalanine, the CDR3 covers 17 amino acids. Left in the record is the CDR3 DNA by itself, 51 bases read in frame from the first base. Based on the germline V gene, the CDR1 and CDR2 sequences are SGHTA and FQGNSA.

cDNA was synthesized by template-switch 5'RACE using a primer carrying a 10-nucleotide random unique molecular identifier by which each TCR transcript was tagged. Over 200 million TCR-beta sequences, covering 15-18 subjects, were produced in each sequencing run. The RNeasy kit was used to extract total RNA. The KAPA Real-time Library Amplification kit was used to amplify TCR-beta VDJ regions with primers for the TCR constant region and the 5'RACE anchor. A first PCR added sample indexes and Illumina adaptors, after which a second PCR increased the library yield. After Ampure bead purification, the TCR product of roughly 650 bp was size-selected on a 2% E-gel SizeSelection system. Before pooling, library quality was assessed on a Bioanalyzer, concentration was determined with Qubit, and library quantification was performed with the Kapa Library Quantification kit. An Illumina HiSeq 2500 sequenced the libraries paired-end 2 x 150 bp. To increase sequence diversity, roughly 24-32% phiX was spiked into each library pool. Per the authors' processing: Quality-filtered reads were processed with the UMI-based MiGEC pipeline, and over 85% of raw TCR sequences were removed by the MiGEC pipeline during error correction. IMGT germline references were used for alignment of VDJ genes, and clonotypes were defined by a unique CDR3 amino acid sequence together with V-J genes. Clonal expansion, Shannon diversity, and CDR3 relatedness (CalcPairwiseDistances, ClusterSamples) were evaluated with VDJtools, and phylogenetic trees were built with CLCbio workbench. A clone was classed as expanded if it had 8 or more unique UMIs, a cutoff based on coefficient-of-variation modelling across technical triplicates. The raw public data were reprocessed by TCRdb itself: fastp quality trimming at Q25, MiXCR clonotype calling, in-frame beta chains only. Duplicate CDR3 protein sequences are folded into a single record with the most common DNA and genes. TCRdb assigned the V and J calls; the authors' analysis was not used. This sample holds about 39,000 distinct CDR3 sequences; roughly 6.9% were observed only once. The ten largest account for around 5% of the sample.

This sequence originates from a man aged 50 or older in good health. The sequencing input was CD4+ T cells from blood. The chain links TRBV7-2 with TRBJ2-3; the junction holds 11 bases that match TRBD2. The CDR3 here reads CASSRLGTSGSTDTQYF. The DNA is as follows: TGTGCCAGCAGCCGTTTAGGGACTAGCGGCAGCACAGATACGCAGTATTTT.